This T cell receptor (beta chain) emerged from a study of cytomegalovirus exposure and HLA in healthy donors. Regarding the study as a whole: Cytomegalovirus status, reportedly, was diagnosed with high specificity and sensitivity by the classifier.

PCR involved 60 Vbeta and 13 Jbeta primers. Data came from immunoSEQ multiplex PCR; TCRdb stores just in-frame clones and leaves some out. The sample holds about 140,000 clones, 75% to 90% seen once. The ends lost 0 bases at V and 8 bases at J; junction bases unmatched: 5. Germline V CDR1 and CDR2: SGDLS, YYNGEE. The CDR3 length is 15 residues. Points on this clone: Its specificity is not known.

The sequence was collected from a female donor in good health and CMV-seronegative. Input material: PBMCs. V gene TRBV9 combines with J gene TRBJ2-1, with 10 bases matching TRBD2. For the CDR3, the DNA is TGTGCCAGCAGCGTAGCTAGCGGGAGTGGGTATGAGCAGTTCTTC. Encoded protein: CASSVASGSGYEQFF.